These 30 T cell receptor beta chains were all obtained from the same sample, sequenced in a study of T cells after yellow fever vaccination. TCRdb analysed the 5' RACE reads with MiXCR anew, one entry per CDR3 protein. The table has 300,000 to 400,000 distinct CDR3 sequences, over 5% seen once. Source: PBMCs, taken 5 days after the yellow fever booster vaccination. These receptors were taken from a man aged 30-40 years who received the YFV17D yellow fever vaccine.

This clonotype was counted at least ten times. As DNA, the CDR3 is TGTGCCAGCAGCCCCCGTGCAGGGGATGGTACGCAGTATTTT. It codes for CASSPRAGDGTQYF. The V call is TRBV7-2, the J call TRBJ2-3, with D perhaps TRBD1 (6 bases). V was clipped by 5 bases and J by 8 bases, with 17 bases between them. Germline CDR1 and CDR2: SGHTA and FQGNSA. The CDR3 extends over 14 amino acids.

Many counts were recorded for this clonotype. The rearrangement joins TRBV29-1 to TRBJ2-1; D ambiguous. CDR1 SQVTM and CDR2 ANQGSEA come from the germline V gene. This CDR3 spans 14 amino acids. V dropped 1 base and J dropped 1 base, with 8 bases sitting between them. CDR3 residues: CSVEVWESYNEQFF. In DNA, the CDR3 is TGCAGCGTTGAAGTATGGGAATCCTACAATGAGCAGTTCTTC.

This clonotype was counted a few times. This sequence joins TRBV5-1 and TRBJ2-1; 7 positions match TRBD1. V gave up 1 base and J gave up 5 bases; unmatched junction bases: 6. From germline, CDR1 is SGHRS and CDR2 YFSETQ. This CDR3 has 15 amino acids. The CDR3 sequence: CASSLYQGDHNEQFF. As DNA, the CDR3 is TGCGCCAGCAGCTTGTATCAGGGGGACCACAATGAGCAGTTCTTC.

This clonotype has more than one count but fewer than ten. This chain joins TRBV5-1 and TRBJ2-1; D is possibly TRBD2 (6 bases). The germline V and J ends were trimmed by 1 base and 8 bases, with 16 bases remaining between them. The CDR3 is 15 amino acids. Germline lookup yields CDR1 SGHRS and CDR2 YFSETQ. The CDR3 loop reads CASSLQRRALDEQFF. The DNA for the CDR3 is TGCGCCAGCAGCTTGCAGCGGAGGGCCCTCGATGAGCAGTTCTTC.

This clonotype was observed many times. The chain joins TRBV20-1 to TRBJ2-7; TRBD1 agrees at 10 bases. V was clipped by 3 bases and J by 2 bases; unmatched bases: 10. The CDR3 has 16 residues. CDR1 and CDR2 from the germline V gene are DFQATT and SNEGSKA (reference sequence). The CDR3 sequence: CSARDPGQGNPYEQYF. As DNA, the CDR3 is TGCAGTGCTAGGGACCCGGGACAGGGGAACCCCTACGAGCAGTACTTC.

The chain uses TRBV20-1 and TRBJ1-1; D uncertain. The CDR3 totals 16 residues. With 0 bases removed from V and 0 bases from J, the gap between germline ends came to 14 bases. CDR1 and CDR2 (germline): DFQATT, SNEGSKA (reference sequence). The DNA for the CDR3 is TGCAGTGCTAGAGATTTAAAAGTGCAGGTGAACACTGAAGCTTTCTTT. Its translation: CSARDLKVQVNTEAFF.

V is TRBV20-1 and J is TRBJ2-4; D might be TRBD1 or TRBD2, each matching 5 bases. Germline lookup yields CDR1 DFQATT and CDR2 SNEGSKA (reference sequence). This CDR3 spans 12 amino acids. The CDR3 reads CSVQGDKNIQYF. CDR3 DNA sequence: TGCAGCGTCCAGGGAGACAAAAACATTCAGTACTTC.

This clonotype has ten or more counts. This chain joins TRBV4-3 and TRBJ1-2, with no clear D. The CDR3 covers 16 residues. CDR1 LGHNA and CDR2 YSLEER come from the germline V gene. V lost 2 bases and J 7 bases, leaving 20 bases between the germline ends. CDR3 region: CASSQTSRDWTGGYTF. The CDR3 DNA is TGCGCCAGCAGCCAAACTTCACGGGATTGGACTGGTGGCTACACCTTC.

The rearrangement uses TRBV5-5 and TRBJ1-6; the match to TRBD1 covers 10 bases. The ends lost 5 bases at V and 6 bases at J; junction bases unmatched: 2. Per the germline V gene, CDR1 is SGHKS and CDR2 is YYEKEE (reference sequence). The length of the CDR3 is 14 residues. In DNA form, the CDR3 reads TGTGCCAGCAGGGGGACAGGGGTTAATTCACCCCTCCACTTT. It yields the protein CASRGTGVNSPLHF.

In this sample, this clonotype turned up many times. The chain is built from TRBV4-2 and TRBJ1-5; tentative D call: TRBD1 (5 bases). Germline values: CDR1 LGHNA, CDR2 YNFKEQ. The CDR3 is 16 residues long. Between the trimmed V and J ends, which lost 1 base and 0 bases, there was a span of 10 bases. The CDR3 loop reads CASSQGGTNSNQPQHF. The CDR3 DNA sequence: TGTGCCAGCAGCCAAGGGGGGACGAATAGCAATCAGCCCCAGCATTTT.

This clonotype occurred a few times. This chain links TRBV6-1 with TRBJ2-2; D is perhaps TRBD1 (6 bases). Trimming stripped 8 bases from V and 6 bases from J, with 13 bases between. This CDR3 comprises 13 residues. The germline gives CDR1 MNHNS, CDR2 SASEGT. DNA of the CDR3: TGTGCCAGCCGAAGGGGGATGCCCGGGGAGCTGTTTTTT. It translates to CASRRGMPGELFF.

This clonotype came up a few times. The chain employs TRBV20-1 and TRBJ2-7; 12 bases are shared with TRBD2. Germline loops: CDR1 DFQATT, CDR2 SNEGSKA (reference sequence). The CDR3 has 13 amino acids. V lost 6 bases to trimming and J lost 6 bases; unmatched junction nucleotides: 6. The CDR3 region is CSALTSGRGEQYF. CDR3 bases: TGCAGTGCCCTGACTAGCGGGAGAGGCGAGCAGTACTTC.

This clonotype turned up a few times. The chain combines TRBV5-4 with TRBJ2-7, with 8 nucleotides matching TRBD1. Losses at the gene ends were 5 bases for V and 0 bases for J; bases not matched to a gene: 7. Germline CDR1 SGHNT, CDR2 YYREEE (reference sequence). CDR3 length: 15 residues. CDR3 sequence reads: CASRSGTGSSYEQYF. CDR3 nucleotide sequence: TGTGCCAGCAGGTCCGGGACAGGTAGCTCCTACGAGCAGTACTTC.

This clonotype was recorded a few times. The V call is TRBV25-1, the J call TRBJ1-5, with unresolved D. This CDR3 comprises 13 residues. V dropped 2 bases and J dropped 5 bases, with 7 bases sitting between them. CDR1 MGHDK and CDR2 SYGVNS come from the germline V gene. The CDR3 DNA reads TGTGCCAGCAGTGAAGGGTTGCATCAGCCCCAGCATTTT. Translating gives CASSEGLHQPQHF. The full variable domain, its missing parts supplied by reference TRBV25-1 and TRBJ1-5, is EADIYQTPRYLVIGTGKKITLECSQTMGHDKMYWYQQDPGMELHLIHYSYGVNSTEKGDLSSESTVSRIRTEHFPLTLESARPSHTSQYLCASSEGLHQPQHFGDGTRLSIL.

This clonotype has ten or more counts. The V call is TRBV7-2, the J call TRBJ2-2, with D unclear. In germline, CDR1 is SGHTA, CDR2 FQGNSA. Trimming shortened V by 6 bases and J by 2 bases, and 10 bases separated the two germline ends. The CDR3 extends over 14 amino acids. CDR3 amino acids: CASRIGVNTGELFF. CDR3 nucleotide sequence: TGTGCCAGCAGAATAGGTGTTAACACCGGGGAGCTGTTTTTT.

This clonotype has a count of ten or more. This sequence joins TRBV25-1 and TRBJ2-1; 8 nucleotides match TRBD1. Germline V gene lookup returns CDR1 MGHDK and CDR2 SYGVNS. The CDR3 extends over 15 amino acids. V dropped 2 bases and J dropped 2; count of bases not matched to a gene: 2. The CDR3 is CASSEPGGAYNEQFF. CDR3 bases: TGTGCCAGCAGTGAACCAGGGGGCGCCTACAATGAGCAGTTCTTC.

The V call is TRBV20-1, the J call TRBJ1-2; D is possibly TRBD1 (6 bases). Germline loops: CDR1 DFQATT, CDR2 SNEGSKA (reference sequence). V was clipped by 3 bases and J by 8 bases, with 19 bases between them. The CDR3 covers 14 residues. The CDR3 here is CSARDGQKSWGYTF. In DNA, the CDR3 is TGCAGTGCTAGGGACGGACAGAAGTCCTGGGGCTACACCTTC.

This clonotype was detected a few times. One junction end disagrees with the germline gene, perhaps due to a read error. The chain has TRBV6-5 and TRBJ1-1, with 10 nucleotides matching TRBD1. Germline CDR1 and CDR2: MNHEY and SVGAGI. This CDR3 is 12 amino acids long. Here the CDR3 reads CASSPGTGVMIF. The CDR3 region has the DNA TGTGCCAGCAGCCCCGGGACAGGGGTTATGATCTTT.

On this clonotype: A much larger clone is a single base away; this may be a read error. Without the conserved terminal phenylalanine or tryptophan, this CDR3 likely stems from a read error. Here the CDR3 reads CAISGGAGVSGANVLTS. The CDR3 DNA reads as TGTGCCATCAGTGGAGGCGCGGGGGTGTCTGGGGCCAACGTCCTGACTTCC. The rearrangement uses TRBV10-3 and TRBJ2-6; TRBD2 aligns across 7 bases. Germline CDR1 and CDR2: ENHRY and SYGVKD. With 4 bases clipped from V and 1 base from J, the junction kept 7 bases outside the gene matches. CDR3 length: 17 residues.

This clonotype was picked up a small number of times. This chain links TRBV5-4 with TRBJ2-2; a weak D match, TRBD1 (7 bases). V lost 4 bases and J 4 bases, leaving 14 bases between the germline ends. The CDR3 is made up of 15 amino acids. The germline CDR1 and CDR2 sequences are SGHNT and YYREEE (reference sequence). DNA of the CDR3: TGTGCCAGCAGCCCAGGGGGGCTGAGCACCGGGGAGCTGTTTTTT. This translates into CASSPGGLSTGELFF.

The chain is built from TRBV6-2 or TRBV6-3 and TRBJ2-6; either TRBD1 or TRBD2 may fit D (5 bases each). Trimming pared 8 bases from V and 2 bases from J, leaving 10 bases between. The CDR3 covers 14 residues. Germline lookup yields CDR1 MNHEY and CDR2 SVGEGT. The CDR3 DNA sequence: TGTGCCAGCCTTCGGGGACCTGGGGCCAACGTCCTGACTTTC. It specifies CASLRGPGANVLTF.

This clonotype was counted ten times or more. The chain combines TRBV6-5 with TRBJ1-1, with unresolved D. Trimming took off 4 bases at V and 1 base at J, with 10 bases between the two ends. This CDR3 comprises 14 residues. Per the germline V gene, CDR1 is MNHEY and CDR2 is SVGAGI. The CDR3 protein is CASSSPGKNTEAFF. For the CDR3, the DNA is TGTGCCAGCAGTTCCCCCGGAAAGAACACTGAAGCTTTCTTT.

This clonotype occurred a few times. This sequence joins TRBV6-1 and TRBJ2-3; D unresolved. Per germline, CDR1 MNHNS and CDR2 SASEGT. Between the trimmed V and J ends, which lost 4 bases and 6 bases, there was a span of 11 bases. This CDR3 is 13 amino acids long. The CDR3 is CASSASQWDTQYF. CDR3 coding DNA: TGTGCCAGCAGTGCCTCCCAGTGGGATACGCAGTATTTT.

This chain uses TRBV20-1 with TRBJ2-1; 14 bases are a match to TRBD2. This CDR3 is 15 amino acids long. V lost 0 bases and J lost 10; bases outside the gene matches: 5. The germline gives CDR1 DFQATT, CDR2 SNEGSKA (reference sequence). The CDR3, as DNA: TGCAGTGCTAGAGATCGGCGACTAGCGGGAGGGGAGCAGTTCTTC. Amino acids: CSARDRRLAGGEQFF.

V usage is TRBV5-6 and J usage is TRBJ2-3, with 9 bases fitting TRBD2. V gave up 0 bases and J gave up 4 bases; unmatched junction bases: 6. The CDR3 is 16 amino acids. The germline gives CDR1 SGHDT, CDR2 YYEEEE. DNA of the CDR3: TGTGCCAGCAGCTTGGGGGCTAGCGGGAAACCAGATACGCAGTATTTT. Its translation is CASSLGASGKPDTQYF.

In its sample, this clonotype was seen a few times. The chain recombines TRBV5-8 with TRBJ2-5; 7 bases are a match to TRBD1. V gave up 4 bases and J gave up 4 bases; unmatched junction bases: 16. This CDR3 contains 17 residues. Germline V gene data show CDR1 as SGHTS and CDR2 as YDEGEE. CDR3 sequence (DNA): TGTGCCAGCAGCAACCATATTTCAGGGGGAACTCGAGAGACCCAGTACTTC. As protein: CASSNHISGGTRETQYF.

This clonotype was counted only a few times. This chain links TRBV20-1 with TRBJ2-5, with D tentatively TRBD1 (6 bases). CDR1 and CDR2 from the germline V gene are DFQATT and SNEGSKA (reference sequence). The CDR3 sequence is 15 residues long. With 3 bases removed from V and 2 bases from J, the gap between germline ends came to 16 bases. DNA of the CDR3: TGCAGTGCTAGCGATGCGGGCAGGGGACAAGAGACCCAGTACTTC. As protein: CSASDAGRGQETQYF.

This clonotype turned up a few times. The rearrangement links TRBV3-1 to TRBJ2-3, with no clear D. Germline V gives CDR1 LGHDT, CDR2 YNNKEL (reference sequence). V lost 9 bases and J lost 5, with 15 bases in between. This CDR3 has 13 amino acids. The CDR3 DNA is TGTGCCAGTGGCCTGGGCACCCGAGATACGCAGTATTTT. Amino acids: CASGLGTRDTQYF.

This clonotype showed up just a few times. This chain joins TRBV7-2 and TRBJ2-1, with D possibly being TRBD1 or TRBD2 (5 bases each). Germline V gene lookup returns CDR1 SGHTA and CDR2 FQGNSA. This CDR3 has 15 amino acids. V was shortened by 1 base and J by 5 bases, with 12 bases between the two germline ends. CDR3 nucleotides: TGTGCCAGCAGCTTAGTTGCAGGGCGGGACAATGAGCAGTTCTTC. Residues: CASSLVAGRDNEQFF.

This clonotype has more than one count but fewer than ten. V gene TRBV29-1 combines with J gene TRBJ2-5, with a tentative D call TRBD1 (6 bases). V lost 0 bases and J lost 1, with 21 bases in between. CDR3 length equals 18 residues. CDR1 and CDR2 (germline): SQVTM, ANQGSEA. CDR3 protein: CSVEDLMRQGNPQETQYF. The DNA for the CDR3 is TGCAGCGTTGAAGATTTAATGAGGCAGGGGAACCCCCAAGAGACCCAGTACTTC.